The clone carrying this T cell receptor (beta chain) appeared once. Its antigen is unidentified. Every patient relapsed after autologous stem cell transplantation, and brentuximab vedotin exposure varied. The study recorded best responses of complete response, partial response or progressive disease. The data belong to a study of PD-1 blockade in classical Hodgkin lymphoma. About the research overall: Intravenous nivolumab at 3 mg/kg was given to patients every 2 weeks. Study-wide points: At baseline, newly diagnosed patients reportedly showed less TCR diversity than healthy donors.

The data were produced by immunoSEQ multiplex PCR, yet TCRdb's version contains in-frame clones alone and is incomplete. Of about 72,000 clones in the sample, about 93% were seen once. This CDR3 comprises 14 residues. CDR1 is MNHNY and CDR2 is SVGAGI in the germline V gene (reference sequence). Trimming took off 2 bases at V and 5 bases at J, with 10 bases between the two ends. The sequence derives from a human donor with classical Hodgkin lymphoma. The sequenced sample was peripheral blood mononuclear cells (PBMCs), obtained at baseline. The V call is TRBV6-6, the J call TRBJ2-1; D is perhaps TRBD1 or TRBD2 (5 bases each). The CDR3 sequence: CASSYTGTNNEQFF. The CDR3 region has the DNA TGTGCCAGCAGTTACACCGGGACGAACAATGAGCAGTTCTTC.